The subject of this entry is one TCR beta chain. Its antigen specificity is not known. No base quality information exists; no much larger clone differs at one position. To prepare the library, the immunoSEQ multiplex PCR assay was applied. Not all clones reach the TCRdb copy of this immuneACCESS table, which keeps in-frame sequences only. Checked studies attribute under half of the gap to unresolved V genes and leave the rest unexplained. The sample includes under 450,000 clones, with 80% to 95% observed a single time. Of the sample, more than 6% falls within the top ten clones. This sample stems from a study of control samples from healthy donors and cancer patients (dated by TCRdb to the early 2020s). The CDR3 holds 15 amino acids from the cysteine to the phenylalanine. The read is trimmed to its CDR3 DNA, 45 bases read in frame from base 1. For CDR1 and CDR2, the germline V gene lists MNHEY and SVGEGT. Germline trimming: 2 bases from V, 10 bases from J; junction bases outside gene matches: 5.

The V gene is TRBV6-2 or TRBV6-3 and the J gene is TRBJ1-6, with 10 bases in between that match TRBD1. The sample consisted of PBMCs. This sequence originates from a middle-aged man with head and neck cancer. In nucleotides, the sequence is TGTGCCAGCAGTTACACGGGACAGGGGTACTCACCCCTCCACTTT. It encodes CASSYTGQGYSPLHF.